This T cell receptor (beta chain) was sequenced in a study of human CD4 T cells and Enterobacteriaceae (dated by TCRdb to the early 2020s). This clone came up a few times. Its antigen has not been determined. One base away there is no much larger clone; base qualities are not given. On a FACSAria III, memory CD4+ T cells were FACS-sorted to over 95% purity, defined as all CD4+ cells except CD45RA+CCR7+CD95- naive cells. Blood from healthy donors was obtained from blood donation centers in Switzerland. Positive selection with CD4 and CD14 magnetic microbeads was used to enrich total CD4+ T cells and monocytes. CD8+, CD14+, CD16+, CD56+, CD19+ and CD25-bright cells were excluded prior to sorting. To assess in vivo expansion of bacteria-reactive clonotypes, total memory CD4+ T cells from a couple of blood donors were sequenced directly ex vivo. Isolation of peripheral blood mononuclear cells from donor blood was performed with Ficoll-Paque Plus.

What the work shows at the level of the full study, not this receptor alone: The reactivity of ex vivo clonotypes was inferred solely by matching the nucleotide sequences of those clonotypes to CFSE-low cultures from the same donors. Ex vivo, broadly cross-reactive clonotypes were observed to appear more expanded than specific clonotypes, with about 55% of the 19 and most of the roughly 34 being found within the top 5%.

The ex vivo total memory CD4+ samples were sequenced at deep level, which gave a detection sensitivity of one cell in 200,000. The QIAamp DNA Micro Kit was used to extract genomic DNA from cell pellets, and spectrophotometry was used to check the quantity and purity of the genomic DNA. The immunoSEQ multiplex PCR assay was used to amplify the TCR Vbeta CDR3 regions. The Illumina HiSeq platform was used to sequence the amplicons. The retrieved sequences were 87 nucleotides in length and included the CDR3 region. The published analysis was carried out like this. A clonotype was defined as a unique productive TCR Vbeta nucleotide sequence, quantified by productive template frequency from ImmunoSEQ Analyzer V3.0. A threshold at the top 5th percentile of each frequency-ranked repertoire was used to define expanded clonotypes. The R package fossil was used to compute repertoire overlap as Chao-Jaccard, and the R package MASS was used to visualize the overlap by nonmetric multidimensional scaling. TCRdb carries this immuneACCESS record with in-frame sequences only. Its versions omit some clonotypes, under half of them owing to an unresolved V gene in the studies checked, with the rest unexplained. The V and J calls and clone size are taken from that table; D and trimming were inferred from the DNA. For this sample there are some 30,000 clones; around four fifths appear just once. 1.5% to 2% of the sample is held by the ten biggest clonotypes.

The CDR3 contains 12 residues, cysteine and phenylalanine counted. Here the CDR3 DNA is all that survives: 36 bases in frame from base 1. V is cut by 6 bases and J by 4 bases, and the space between the germline ends is 10 bases. The germline V gene provides CDR1 MDHEN and CDR2 SYDVKM. Sequencing was performed on memory CD4+ T cells from blood. The cell subset or site label on this specimen signifies: total memory CD4 T cells sorted directly ex vivo, unstimulated. The receptor was derived from a human donor in good health. The rearranged chain carries TRBV28 and TRBJ2-7, with an unclear D gene assignment. The CDR3 sequence is CASSVTTYEQYF. The sequenced DNA is TGTGCCAGCAGCGTAACTACGTACGAGCAGTACTTC.